This entry is about one T cell receptor (beta chain). The antigen is undetermined. This entry belongs to a study of OX40 agonist ivuxolimab in advanced cancers. Study-wide context: Six ivuxolimab dose levels, 0.01 to 10 mg/kg, were given intravenously every 2 weeks. Participants, 75% to 90% male, averaged roughly 55 years of age, ranging from roughly 20 to 80.

Anyone with autoimmune disease history or systemic immunosuppression was excluded. General study results and limits: Within 6 weeks, CD4+ and CD8+ blood T cells expanded clonally at 0.1 to 3.0 mg/kg.

Data came from immunoSEQ multiplex PCR; TCRdb stores just in-frame clones and leaves some out. Of about 12,000 clones in the sample, about 80% were seen once. This sample comprised CD4+ or CD8+ T cells sorted from blood, obtained in a trial of the OX40 agonist ivuxolimab. The TCR sequence derives from an adult with an advanced solid tumor such as melanoma, head and neck, liver or kidney cancer.

CDR3 in amino acids: CASRAGQITEAFF. The CDR3 bases are TGTGCCAGCAGGGCGGGCCAAATTACTGAAGCTTTCTTT. The V gene is TRBV28, the J gene TRBJ1-1; D gene ambiguous. The germline V gene encodes CDR1 MDHEN and CDR2 SYDVKM. The V and J ends lost 6 bases and 5 bases respectively, with 13 bases between them. The CDR3 runs 13 residues.